This TCR beta chain stems from a study of human T cells and chemical hapten exposure. Trimming cost V 7 bases and J 3 bases, with 6 bases left between them. The germline CDR1 and CDR2 sequences are MGHDK and SYGVNS. CDR3 length: 11 amino acids. Time point described: healthy volunteer bleed at 2 weeks. It was unfractionated whole blood from which total RNA was extracted. Unique molecular identifiers were affixed to discrete cDNA molecules within the library. TCRdb redid the calling of the RACE reads with MiXCR, one entry per CDR3 protein. The repertoire holds some 120,000 distinct CDR3 sequences, with approximately 10% as singletons. This clonotype was detected ten times or more. Its antigen is still unknown. Findings and caveats of the study: TCRs whose frequency exceeded 1 in 1000 remained the same following DPC sensitization.

Sequencing was carried out using whole blood. The sequence derives from a male donor in good health. Some clones in this sample may be carry-over from other donors' samples. V is TRBV25-1 and J is TRBJ1-1; no firm D call. The CDR3 reads CASISYTEAFF. The CDR3 DNA reads as TGTGCCAGCATCAGCTACACTGAAGCTTTCTTT.